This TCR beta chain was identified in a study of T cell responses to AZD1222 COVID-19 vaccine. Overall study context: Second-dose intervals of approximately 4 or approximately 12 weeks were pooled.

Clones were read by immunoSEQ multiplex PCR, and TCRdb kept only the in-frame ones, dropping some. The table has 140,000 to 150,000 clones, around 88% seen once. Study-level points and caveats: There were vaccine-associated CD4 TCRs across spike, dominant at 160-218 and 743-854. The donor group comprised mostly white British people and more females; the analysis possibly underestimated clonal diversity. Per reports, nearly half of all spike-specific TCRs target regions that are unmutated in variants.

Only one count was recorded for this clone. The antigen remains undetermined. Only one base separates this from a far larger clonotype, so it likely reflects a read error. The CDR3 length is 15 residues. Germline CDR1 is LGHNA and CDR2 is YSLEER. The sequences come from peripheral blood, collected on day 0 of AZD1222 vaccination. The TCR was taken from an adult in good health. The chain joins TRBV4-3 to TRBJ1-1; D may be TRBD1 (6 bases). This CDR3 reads CATSQGGDVGTEAFF. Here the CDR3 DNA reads TGCGCCACCAGCCAAGGGGGGGATGTGGGAACTGAAGCTTTCTTT.